This is a list of T cell receptor beta chains from one sample in a study of response to subunit inactivated influenza vaccine. TCRdb itself ran the RT-PCR reads through MiXCR, one entry per CDR3 protein. The sample lists just under 550,000 distinct CDR3 sequences; roughly a quarter were seen once. The same data also contributed to another study, on T cells expressing NK-cell markers.

The sample consisted of CD4+ T cells sorted from PBMCs, taken about 13 days after vaccination. The receptors shown here come from a man over 45 who received an inactivated influenza vaccine. The CDR3 runs from the conserved cysteine through the conserved F or W. The D gene is left open where the match is weak. Expanded clones are given a class, and other clones once, few, many or no size at all.

>TRBV10-3|few|.|15|TRBJ1-5
TGTGCCATCAGTGAAAAATCTGCCGGCAATCAGCCCCAGCATTTT
CAISEKSAGNQPQHF
>TRBV5-1|.|TRBD2|15|TRBJ2-3
TGCGCCAGCAGCCCTAGCGGGGGCCGGCAAGATACGCAGTATTTT
CASSPSGGRQDTQYF
>TRBV7-8|.|TRBD1|13|TRBJ2-1
TGTGCCAGCAGCTGGGACAGGAACAATGAGCAGTTCTTC
CASSWDRNNEQFF
>TRBV18|.|.|13|TRBJ1-5
TGTGCCAGCTCGTGGACAGTCAATCAGCCCCAGCATTTT
CASSWTVNQPQHF
>TRBV20-1|few|TRBD2|15|TRBJ2-2
TGCAGTGCTATCTCGGGACTAGCGGGAGCCGGGGAGCTGTTTTTT
CSAISGLAGAGELFF
>TRBV18|.|TRBD2|16|TRBJ2-7
TGTGCCAGCTCACCTCGGACTAGCGGTTCCTACTACGAGCAGTACTTC
CASSPRTSGSYYEQYF
>TRBV11-3|many|.|13|TRBJ1-2
TGTGCCAGCAGCTTATCGAGGGGAATCGGCTACACCTTC
CASSLSRGIGYTF
>TRBV7-8|few|TRBD2|17|TRBJ2-2
TGTGCCAGCAGCGGGACTAGCGGGGGCGCGAGGACCGGGGAGCTGTTTTTT
CASSGTSGGARTGELFF
>TRBV27|.|TRBD1|15|TRBJ2-7
TGTGCCAGCAGTTACCTCGGGACAGGGTCCCACGAGCAGTACTTC
CASSYLGTGSHEQYF
>TRBV5-1|.|TRBD1|17|TRBJ2-6
TGCGCCAGCAGCTTGGAAGGACAGGGGGTCGGGGCCAACGTCCTGACTTTC
CASSLEGQGVGANVLTF
>TRBV12-3/TRBV12-4|.|.|13|TRBJ1-6
TGTGCCAGCAGTTTACTACAGCCATCACCCCTCCACTTT
CASSLLQPSPLHF
>TRBV11-3|.|TRBD1|16|TRBJ2-1
TGTGCCAGCAGCTCCACCCGAGGGGACAGGGGGAATGAGCAGTTCTTC
CASSSTRGDRGNEQFF
>TRBV20-1|.|TRBD2|15|TRBJ2-2
TGCAGTGCTAGGATCGAGCGGGGGGCTGGGGTGCAGCTGTTTTTT
CSARIERGAGVQLFF
>TRBV4-3|many|.|13|TRBJ1-1
TGCGCCAGCAGCCAAGAGAGGAACACTGAAGCTTTCTTT
CASSQERNTEAFF
>TRBV7-6|.|.|15|TRBJ2-1
TGTGCCAGCAGCTTAGGAGGGGGGAGATACAATGAGCAGTTCTTC
CASSLGGGRYNEQFF
>TRBV18|.|.|13|TRBJ1-3
TGTGCCAGCTCACCCGAGCGAGGAAACACCATATATTTT
CASSPERGNTIYF
>TRBV2|.|.|13|TRBJ2-1
TGTGCCAGCAGTGCTGGGGCATACAATGAGCAGTTCTTC
CASSAGAYNEQFF
>TRBV29-1|few|.|12|TRBJ1-2
TGCAGCGTTGGGCCGACCGACTATGGCTACACCTTC
CSVGPTDYGYTF
>TRBV4-2|.|.|17|TRBJ1-5
TGTGCCAGCAGCCAAGATGCCGCGGGGGGCTTTCGTCAGCCCCAGCATTTT
CASSQDAAGGFRQPQHF
>TRBV12-3/TRBV12-4|.|TRBD1|14|TRBJ2-1
TGTGCCAGCCGACTCGACAGGGTGTGGCATGAGCAGTTCTTC
CASRLDRVWHEQFF
>TRBV3-1|.|.|14|TRBJ2-3
TGTGCCAGCAGCCATACCCACCAGGGAGATACGCAGTATTTT
CASSHTHQGDTQYF
>TRBV20-1|.|.|17|TRBJ1-5
TGCTGTGCTAGAGACCCTCTTGGGGCAGGGGCAAATCAGCCCCAGCATTTT
CCARDPLGAGANQPQHF
>TRBV29-1|few|.|13|TRBJ2-1
TGCAGCGTGACGACCCTATCGTATAATGAGCAGTTCTTC
CSVTTLSYNEQFF
>TRBV5-1|few|.|15|TRBJ2-5
TGCGCCAGCAGCTTGGGAATTCAGGGGTTACAGACCCAGTACTTC
CASSLGIQGLQTQYF
>TRBV11-2|.|.|11|TRBJ1-4
TGTGCCAGCAGCTTTTTGGGAAAACTGTTTTTT
CASSFLGKLFF
>TRBV20-1|few|.|14|TRBJ1-1
TGCAGTGCTAGAGATCTGGGGCAAAACACTGAAGCTTTCTTT
CSARDLGQNTEAFF
>TRBV12-3/TRBV12-4|.|.|14|TRBJ1-1
TGTGCCAGCAGCTCCCGGGACGGATACACTGAAGCTTTCTTT
CASSSRDGYTEAFF
>TRBV20-1|few|TRBD1|14|TRBJ1-1
TGCAGTGCTCAGCCGGGGACAGCAAACACTGAAGCTTTCTTT
CSAQPGTANTEAFF
>TRBV6-5|.|TRBD2|16|TRBJ2-5
TGTGCCAGCAGTTACTCGACTAGCGGGGGGGCGGAGACCCAGTACTTC
CASSYSTSGGAETQYF
>TRBV4-3|.|.|16|TRBJ1-4
TGCGCCAGCAGCCAAGAGTCGGCCCTACCGCGTGAAAAACTGTTTTTT
CASSQESALPREKLFF
>TRBV18|once|.|17|TRBJ1-4
TGTGCCAGCTCACCACCGCTTGTCGGGAGAGCTAATGAAAAACTGTTTTTT
CASSPPLVGRANEKLFF
>TRBV20-1|.|TRBD2|15|TRBJ2-1
TGCAGTGCTAGGGGTAGCGGGAGCTCCTACAATGAGCAGTTCTTC
CSARGSGSSYNEQFF
>TRBV7-3|few|.|11|TRBJ2-1
TGTGCCAGCAGCAAGGGGTATGAGCAGTTCTTC
CASSKGYEQFF
>TRBV29-1|.|.|13|TRBJ1-1
TGCAGCGTCTCCCCACAGGGGAACACTGAAGCTTTCTTT
CSVSPQGNTEAFF
>TRBV5-1|.|.|14|TRBJ2-2
TGCGCCAGCAGCCCGGTCCCGAACACCGGGGAGCTGTTTTTT
CASSPVPNTGELFF
>TRBV30|.|.|14|TRBJ1-2
TGTGCCTGGAGTTCATCCCGGCAACCCTATGGCTACACCTTC
CAWSSSRQPYGYTF
>TRBV20-1|.|TRBD1|14|TRBJ1-1
TGCAGTGCTAGGAGTAGACAGGGGGCAACTGAAGCTTTCTTT
CSARSRQGATEAFF
>TRBV5-1|.|.|16|TRBJ2-6
TGCGCCAGCAGCTTGTGGGGGGACTCTGGGGCCAACGTCCTGACTTTC
CASSLWGDSGANVLTF
>TRBV27|few|TRBD1|14|TRBJ2-1
TGTGCCAGCAGTCGAGGACAGGGGTCAAATGAGCAGTTCTTC
CASSRGQGSNEQFF
>TRBV12-3/TRBV12-4|.|.|13|TRBJ1-5
TGTGCCAGCAGTCCAGGGGTTTATCAGCCCCAGCATTTT
CASSPGVYQPQHF
>TRBV6-2/TRBV6-3|.|.|15|TRBJ2-7
TGTGCCAGCAGTTACTCGCCTGAGAGCTCCTACGAGCAGTACTTC
CASSYSPESSYEQYF
>TRBV24-1|.|TRBD1|16|TRBJ2-3
TGTGCCACCAGTGATTTCCGGACAGGGAGCACAGATACGCAGTATTTT
CATSDFRTGSTDTQYF
>TRBV10-3|.|TRBD1|16|TRBJ2-2
TGTGCCATCAGCCCGGGACAGGGCCATAACACCGGGGAGCTGTTTTTT
CAISPGQGHNTGELFF
>TRBV28|.|.|13|TRBJ1-2
TGTGCCAGCTTGGGACAACCTAACTATGGCTACACCTTC
CASLGQPNYGYTF
>TRBV29-1|.|.|12|TRBJ2-7
TGCAGCGTTGGGCGGGGAGGAGGCGAGCAGTACTTC
CSVGRGGGEQYF
>TRBV6-1|.|TRBD1|12|TRBJ2-5
TGTGCCATCTTACAGGGGGAAGAGACCCAGTACTTC
CAILQGEETQYF
>TRBV4-2|.|TRBD1|16|TRBJ1-5
TGTGCCAGCAGCCCTACCACAGGGGATAGCAATCAGCCCCAGCATTTT
CASSPTTGDSNQPQHF
>TRBV6-1|.|TRBD2|15|TRBJ2-1
TGTGCCAGCAGTGAATCCCTGACTAGCGGTTATGAGCAGTTCTTC
CASSESLTSGYEQFF
>TRBV5-1|.|.|15|TRBJ1-4
TGCGCCAGCAGCCGGGACCCGATGGGTAATGAAAAACTGTTTTTT
CASSRDPMGNEKLFF
>TRBV4-1|.|TRBD1|16|TRBJ1-5
TGCGCCAGCAGCCAAATACAGGGGTCTGTCGATCAGCCCCAGCATTTT
CASSQIQGSVDQPQHF
>TRBV6-1|.|.|13|TRBJ2-5
TGTGCCAGCTCAATTCCGGGGTCAGAGACCCAGTACTTC
CASSIPGSETQYF
>TRBV20-1|few|.|12|TRBJ1-2
TGCAGTGCTGCCCAGGGAGGCTATGGCTACACCTTC
CSAAQGGYGYTF
>TRBV5-1|.|TRBD2|15|TRBJ2-5
TGCGCCAGCAGCTTTTTAGCGGGGGAACAAGAGACCCAGTACTTC
CASSFLAGEQETQYF
>TRBV11-3|.|TRBD1|16|TRBJ1-5
TGTGCCAGCAGCCTCCGGACAGGGGGAGGCAATCAGCCCCAGCATTTT
CASSLRTGGGNQPQHF
>TRBV4-2|.|TRBD2|14|TRBJ2-3
TGTGCCAGCAGCCCGAGACTAGCGGCCGATACGCAGTATTTT
CASSPRLAADTQYF
>TRBV28|.|.|14|TRBJ1-2
TGTGCCAGCAGTTTGGGGTACCAGGGAAATGGCTACACCTTC
CASSLGYQGNGYTF
>TRBV6-1|.|TRBD1|14|TRBJ2-2
TGTGCCAGCAGTGTCGGACAGGGCACCGGGGAGCTGTTTTTT
CASSVGQGTGELFF
>TRBV6-1|.|.|15|TRBJ2-7
TGTGCCAGCAGACGTAAGGACAACAGAGCCTACGAGCAGTACTTC
CASRRKDNRAYEQYF
>TRBV20-1|.|.|13|TRBJ2-5
TGCAGTGCTAGTTGGGCAGCTCAAGAGACCCAGTACTTC
CSASWAAQETQYF